This T cell receptor (beta chain) was sequenced for a study of blood T cell repertoires in COVID-19. Across the whole study: The origin of the acute and convalescent COVID-19 samples was the United States, Italy and Spain. PBMCs, B-cell-depleted T cells, or T cells provided the cDNA or gDNA that made up the material.

V shed 2 bases and J shed 3 bases, with 8 bases lying between them. Germline lookup yields CDR1 SGHAT and CDR2 FQNNGV. The CDR3 contains 14 residues. Generated by immunoSEQ multiplex PCR, the TCRdb table keeps only in-frame clones and is missing some. Altogether around 94,000 clones are present, around 86% being singletons, with the ten largest covering about 2.9%. The sequenced sample consisted of peripheral blood. This receptor was taken from a man aged 45 to 65 with active or convalescent COVID-19. The chain recombines TRBV11-2 with TRBJ1-5; D is undetermined. CDR3 sequence (DNA): TGTGCCAGCAGCTTACCTCCTAACAATCAGCCCCAGCATTTT. It yields the protein CASSLPPNNQPQHF.